This T cell receptor (beta chain) was found in a study of T cell changes during pregnancy in multiple sclerosis. In germline, CDR1 is SGHNT, CDR2 YYREEE (reference sequence). V gave up 4 bases and J gave up 4 bases, with 14 bases separating them. The CDR3 extends over 14 amino acids. Sequencing was performed with immunoSEQ multiplex PCR; in TCRdb, only in-frame clones are kept and a portion is missing. The table records some 39,000 clones, around nine tenths of them present only once. The sequence came from a female donor with multiple sclerosis, enrolled in a pregnancy study. The chain joins TRBV5-4 to TRBJ1-2, with D unclear. The source material was CD8+ T cells from peripheral blood mononuclear cells, sampled in the first trimester of pregnancy. CDR3 DNA: TGTGCCAGCAGCCAGAGTGGGCAGACCTATGGCTACACCTTC. This sequence encodes CASSQSGQTYGYTF.